This TCR beta chain emerged from a study of T cells in Graves' hyperthyroidism and ophthalmopathy. Study-level findings and limits: A median roughly six months before onset, the model predicted ophthalmopathy. Separating ophthalmopathy from stable hyperthyroidism was achieved by a 13 V-J model.

From RNA transcripts, TCR beta CDR3 regions were amplified. First-round RT-PCR with HTBI primers amplified the TCR CDR3 region. TCRdb called the multiplex PCR reads again in MiXCR, with one record for every CDR3 protein. The sample records about 530,000 distinct CDR3 sequences, 17% being singletons. Under 3 months was the duration of disease in ophthalmopathy patients, who also had a Clinical Activity Score of at least 3 and a NOSPECS grade of at least 4. Diagnostic decisions used clinical symptoms, serum thyroxine and TRAb, thyroid ultrasound and orbital computed tomography. V was clipped by 4 bases and J by 0 bases; unmatched bases: 15. Germline V gives CDR1 WNHNN, CDR2 SYGVQD (reference sequence). This CDR3 contains 18 residues. This clonotype was picked up a small number of times. Its antigen is not known.

The origin of this receptor is a woman aged 18-35 years with Graves' ophthalmopathy. Sample: blood. This chain uses TRBV10-1 with TRBJ2-7; 7 bases line up with TRBD1. CDR3 protein: CASSVAAGDRDSSYEQYF. In DNA form, the CDR3 reads TGCGCCAGCAGTGTCGCCGCGGGCGACAGGGATAGCTCCTACGAGCAGTACTTC.